The next 5 T cell receptor beta chains were all read from a single sample in a study of shared clonotypes between healthy human individuals. TCRdb keeps only in-frame clones here, not all; method: immunoSEQ multiplex PCR. The sample records 640,000 or so clones, about two thirds being singletons. Sequencing used memory CD4+ T cells sorted from blood. Subset in this sample: CD45RA-negative fraction. Receptors originate from a woman aged 25 to 39 in good health.

The chain joins TRBV19 to TRBJ2-3, with 9 positions matching TRBD2. The CDR3 length is 13 residues. Looked up from germline, CDR1 is LNHDA and CDR2 is SQIVND (reference sequence). J gave up 6 bases and V 6 bases, and 4 bases lay outside the gene matches. Written as DNA, the CDR3 is TGTGCCAGTAGGGCGGGAGGGCTGGATACGCAGTATTTT. Translated: CASRAGGLDTQYF.

A few counts support this clone. This chain connects TRBV19 to TRBJ2-4; D unclear. Between the trimmed V and J ends, which lost 1 base and 2 bases, there was a span of 0 bases. The CDR3 is made up of 12 amino acids. Germline CDR1 and CDR2: LNHDA and SQIVND (reference sequence). The CDR3 here is CASSIAKNIQYF. The CDR3 bases are TGTGCCAGTAGTATAGCCAAAAACATTCAGTACTTC.

CDR3 loop: CASSGRGNEKLFF. CDR3 DNA: TGTGCCAGCTCAGGCAGGGGCAATGAAAAACTGTTTTTT. The rearrangement joins TRBV18 to TRBJ1-4; weak D call: TRBD1 (6 bases). The CDR3 spans 13 residues. CDR1 and CDR2 from the germline V gene are KGHSH and LQKENI. Trimming removed 5 bases from V and 5 bases from J, with 9 bases in between.

This chain uses TRBV5-1 with TRBJ1-1; 9 bases fit TRBD1. The CDR3 contains 14 residues. Losses at the gene ends were 1 base for V and 5 bases for J; bases not matched to a gene: 3. The germline CDR1 and CDR2 sequences are SGHRS and YFSETQ. The CDR3 nucleotides are TGCGCCAGCAGCTTGCCGGGACAGGGAACTGAAGCTTTCTTT. Encoded protein: CASSLPGQGTEAFF.

The rearrangement uses TRBV4-1 and TRBJ2-6; D gene uncertain. CDR1 is MGHRA and CDR2 is YSYEKL in the germline V gene. The CDR3 is 17 residues long. Trimming pared 5 bases from V and 0 bases from J, leaving 14 bases between. The chain's CDR3 is CASSKPTVLSGANVLTF. The CDR3 nucleotides are TGCGCCAGCAGCAAACCGACTGTCCTCTCTGGGGCCAACGTCCTGACTTTC.